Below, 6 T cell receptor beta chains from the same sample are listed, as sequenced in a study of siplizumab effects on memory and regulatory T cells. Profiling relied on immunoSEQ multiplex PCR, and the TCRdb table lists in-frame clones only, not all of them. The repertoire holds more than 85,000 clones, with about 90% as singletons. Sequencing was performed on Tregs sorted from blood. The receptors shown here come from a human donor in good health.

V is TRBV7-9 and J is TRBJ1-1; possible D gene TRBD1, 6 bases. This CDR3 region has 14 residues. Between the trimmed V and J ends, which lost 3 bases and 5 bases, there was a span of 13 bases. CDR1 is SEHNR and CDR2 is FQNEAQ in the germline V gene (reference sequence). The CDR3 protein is CASSFAGVRTEAFF. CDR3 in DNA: TGTGCCAGCAGCTTCGCAGGGGTGAGAACTGAAGCTTTCTTT.

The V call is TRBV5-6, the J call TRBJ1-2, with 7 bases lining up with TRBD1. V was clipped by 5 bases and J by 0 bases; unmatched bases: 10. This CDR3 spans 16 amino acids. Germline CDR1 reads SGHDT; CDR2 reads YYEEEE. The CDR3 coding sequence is TGTGCCAGCAGATCAGGGACAGCTGTTTCTAACTATGGCTACACCTTC. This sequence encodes CASRSGTAVSNYGYTF.

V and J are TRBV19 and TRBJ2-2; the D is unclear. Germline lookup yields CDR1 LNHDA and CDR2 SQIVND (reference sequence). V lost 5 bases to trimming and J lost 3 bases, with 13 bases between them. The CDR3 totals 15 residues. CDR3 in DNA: TGTGCCAGTAGTGCTTCTAGTGTTGACACCGGGGAGCTGTTTTTT. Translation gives CASSASSVDTGELFF.

The CDR3 protein is CASSALGSGANVLTF. The CDR3 bases are TGTGCCAGCAGTGCTTTAGGGTCTGGGGCCAACGTCCTGACTTTC. This chain links TRBV6-5 with TRBJ2-6; D remains unclear. This CDR3 has 15 amino acids. The germline V gene encodes CDR1 MNHEY and CDR2 SVGAGI. The V and J ends lost 5 bases and 1 base respectively, with 9 bases between them.

The DNA of the CDR3 is TGTGCTAGTGGTTTGGGTATATCTGGAAACACCATATATTTT. It encodes CASGLGISGNTIYF. The rearrangement joins TRBV12-5 to TRBJ1-3, with unresolved D. This CDR3 region has 14 residues. Trimming cost V 1 base and J 1 base, with 5 bases left between them. Germline V CDR1 and CDR2: LGHNT, FRNRAP.

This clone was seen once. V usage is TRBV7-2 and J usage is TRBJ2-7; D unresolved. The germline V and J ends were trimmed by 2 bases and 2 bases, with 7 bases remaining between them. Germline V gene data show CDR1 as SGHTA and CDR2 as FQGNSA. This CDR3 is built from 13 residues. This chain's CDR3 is CASSLIQAYEQYF. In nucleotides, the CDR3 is TGTGCCAGCAGCTTAATCCAGGCCTACGAGCAGTACTTC.